The source of this T cell receptor beta chain is a study of T cell clonotyping in hematopoietic cell transplantation. Study results and limitations: Graft donor and pretransplant recipient Inverse Simpson Index values predicted broader posttransplant TCR diversity. Recipient TCR diversity dropped after transplant; expanded clonotypes rose from day 30 to 180. CD4 and CD8 repertoire contributions could not be separated without sorting.

Time point defined: recipient sample about 28 days before transplant, after cytoreduction. Recipients were bled about 28 days pretransplant and at posttransplant days 30, 100, 180. This clone was recorded a few times. Its antigen is undetermined. Only in-frame clones appear in the TCRdb table, and some are missing; sequencing was by immunoSEQ multiplex PCR. The table shows about 5,100 clones, with less than 35% occurring only once. The sample here was peripheral blood mononuclear cells, taken before stem cell transplant. The clonotype comes from a man over 45 with myelofibrosis. Some clones in this sample may be carry-over from other donors' samples.

The CDR3 reads CASAYVGEAFF. The CDR3 region has the DNA TGTGCCAGCGCTTACGTGGGTGAAGCTTTCTTT. The chain couples TRBV2 to TRBJ1-1; no definite D call. This CDR3 comprises 11 residues. The germline V gene has CDR1 SNHLY and CDR2 FYNNEI. V lost 8 bases and J 7 bases, leaving 11 bases between the germline ends.